This paragraph covers one T cell receptor (beta chain) sequence. Clones were read by immunoSEQ multiplex PCR, and TCRdb kept only the in-frame ones, dropping some. The sample has just under 60,000 clones, about 95% seen once; the top ten hold about 3%. The sample originates from a study of technical replicates of blood from several donors. CDR1 is LGHNA and CDR2 is YSLEER in the germline V gene. The CDR3 sequence is 15 residues long. The J segment lost 3 bases and the V segment lost 0 bases, leaving 3 bases of the junction unmatched. The sequenced sample was PBMCs. The receptor's source is a human donor in good health. Some clones in this sample may be carry-over from other donors' samples. The V and J genes are TRBV4-3 and TRBJ2-7; 9 bases are shared with TRBD1. This CDR3 is CASSQDDRGSYEQYF. In nucleotides, the CDR3 is TGCGCCAGCAGCCAAGACGACAGGGGGAGCTACGAGCAGTACTTC.